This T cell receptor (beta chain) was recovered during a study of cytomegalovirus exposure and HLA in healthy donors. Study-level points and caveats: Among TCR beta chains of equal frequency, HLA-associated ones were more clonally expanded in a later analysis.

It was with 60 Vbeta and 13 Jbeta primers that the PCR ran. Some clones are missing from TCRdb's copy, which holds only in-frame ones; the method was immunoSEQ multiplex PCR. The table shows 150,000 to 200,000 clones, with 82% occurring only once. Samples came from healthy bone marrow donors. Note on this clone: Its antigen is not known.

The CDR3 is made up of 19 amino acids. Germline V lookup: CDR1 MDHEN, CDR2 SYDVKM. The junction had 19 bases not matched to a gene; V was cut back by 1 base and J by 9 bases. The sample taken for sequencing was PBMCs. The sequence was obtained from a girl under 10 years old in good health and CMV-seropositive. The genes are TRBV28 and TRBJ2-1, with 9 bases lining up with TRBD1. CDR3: CASSLSAGGRGQGVSEQFF. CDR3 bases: TGTGCCAGCAGTTTATCGGCTGGGGGGCGGGGACAGGGAGTGAGTGAGCAGTTCTTC.